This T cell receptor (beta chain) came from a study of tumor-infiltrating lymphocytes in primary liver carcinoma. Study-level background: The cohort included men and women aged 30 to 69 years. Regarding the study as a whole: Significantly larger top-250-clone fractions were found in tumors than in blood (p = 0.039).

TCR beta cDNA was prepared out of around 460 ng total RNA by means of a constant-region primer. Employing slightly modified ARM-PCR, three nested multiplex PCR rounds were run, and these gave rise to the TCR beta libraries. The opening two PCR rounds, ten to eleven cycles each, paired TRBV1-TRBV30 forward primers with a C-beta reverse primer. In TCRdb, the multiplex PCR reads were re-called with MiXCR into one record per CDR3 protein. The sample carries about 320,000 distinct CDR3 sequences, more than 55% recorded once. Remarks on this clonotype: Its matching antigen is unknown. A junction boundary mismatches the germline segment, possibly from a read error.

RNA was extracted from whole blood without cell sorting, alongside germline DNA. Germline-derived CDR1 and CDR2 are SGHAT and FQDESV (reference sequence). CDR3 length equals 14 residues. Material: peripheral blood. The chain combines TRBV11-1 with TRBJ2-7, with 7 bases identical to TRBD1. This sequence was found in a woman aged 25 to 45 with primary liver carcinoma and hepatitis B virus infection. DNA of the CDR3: TGTACCAACAGTACAGGGGATTTTTCCTATGAGCAGTACTTC. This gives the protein CTNSTGDFSYEQYF.